The T cell receptor (beta chain) described here comes from a study of T cell responses to AZD1222 COVID-19 vaccine. Study-level points and caveats: The CD4 TCRs associated with vaccination extended across spike and predominated at 160-218 and 743-854. Spike-specific TCR breadth and depth both grew after two AZD1222 doses.

A note on this clone: Its target is not known.

Second-dose recipients at about 4 or about 12 weeks were treated as one pooled group. This table comes from immunoSEQ multiplex PCR, and its TCRdb copy is limited to in-frame clones, with some not included. The data hold 100,000 or so clones, with roughly 89% observed a single time. With 0 bases removed from V and 3 bases from J, the gap between germline ends came to 14 bases. This CDR3 contains 17 residues. CDR1 KGHSH and CDR2 LQKENI come from the germline V gene. The chain carries TRBV18 and TRBJ1-4; D gene uncertain. The receptor's source is an adult who received the AZD1222 COVID-19 vaccine. Material: peripheral blood, obtained 28 days after the second AZD1222 dose. The chain's CDR3 is CASSPPPRGSANEKLFF. In nucleotides, the CDR3 is TGTGCCAGCTCACCACCTCCCCGCGGCTCGGCTAATGAAAAACTGTTTTTT.